This T cell receptor beta chain emerged from a study of blood T cells in healthy people across ages. Study-wide points: Aged donors had fewer naive CD4+ cells and lower diversity than long-lived donors.

V lost 7 bases to trimming and J lost 7 bases; unmatched junction nucleotides: 18. CDR3 length: 16 amino acids. The germline V gene encodes CDR1 MNHEY and CDR2 SVGAGI. Next came a second PCR, run for roughly 6 to 11 cycles, which used a sample-barcoded 5' primer along with a J-beta primer mix. TCRdb redid the calling of the 5' RACE reads with MiXCR, one entry per CDR3 protein. Of almost 1 million distinct CDR3 sequences in the sample, 45% to 60% were seen once. As regards this clonotype: The antigen remains undetermined.

The authors drew roughly 9.8 milliliters of peripheral blood from each donor. The specimen sequenced was blood. This receptor was identified in a woman in her sixties or seventies in good health. The chain is built from TRBV6-5 and TRBJ1-1, with TRBD1 matching over 7 bases. CDR3 residues: CASITGVTGANGEAFF. The CDR3 bases are TGTGCCAGCATCACAGGGGTGACGGGGGCAAACGGTGAAGCTTTCTTT.